Shown below are 20 T cell receptor beta chains from a single sample sequenced in a study of T cell repertoires and HLA-DP antigens. Generated by immunoSEQ multiplex PCR, the TCRdb table keeps only in-frame clones and is missing some. This sample carries 1,500 to 2,000 clones, about 77% of them seen once, and the ten largest clones take 55% to 75%. After roughly two weeks, CD4+ cells were restimulated about 24 h with the same allogeneic DPB1. Cells were stimulated with HeLa cells transduced with HLA-DPA1/DPB1, HLA-DM, invariant chain and CD80. The sequenced sample consisted of CD137- CD4+ T cells from cultured PBMCs. Receptors were obtained from a man aged 50-60 years in good health and CMV-seronegative.

The V gene is TRBV14, the J gene TRBJ2-1; 9 nucleotides agree with TRBD2. This CDR3 comprises 18 residues. V trimming: 3 bases; J trimming: 2 bases; junction bases outside the gene matches: 11. The germline gives CDR1 SGHDN, CDR2 FVKESK. The CDR3 sequence: CASSHLLGLAGTYNEQFF. The CDR3 DNA sequence: TGTGCCAGCAGCCACCTACTAGGGCTAGCGGGAACCTACAATGAGCAGTTCTTC.

The V call is TRBV7-3, the J call TRBJ1-4, with unresolved D. CDR1 is SGHTA and CDR2 is FQGTGA in the germline V gene. V gave up 5 bases and J gave up 0 bases, with 13 bases separating them. This CDR3 region has 16 residues. The CDR3 reads CASSLQPIATNEKLFF. CDR3 in DNA: TGTGCCAGCAGCCTACAGCCGATTGCAACTAATGAAAAACTGTTTTTT.

This clone is a singleton in its sample. V is TRBV5-1 and J is TRBJ2-3; D call uncertain. This CDR3 spans 16 amino acids. The V gene's germline CDR1 is SGHRS and CDR2 YFSETQ. V was trimmed by 0 bases and J by 0 bases, leaving 11 bases between them. The CDR3 region has the DNA TGCGCCAGCAGCTTGGTTATCGTCCCAAGCACAGATACGCAGTATTTT. It translates to CASSLVIVPSTDTQYF.

The chain uses TRBV7-9 and TRBJ2-1; 9 bases match TRBD2. This CDR3 has 19 amino acids. CDR1 and CDR2 (germline): SEHNR, FQNEAQ (reference sequence). V trimming: 6 bases; J trimming: 1 base; junction bases outside the gene matches: 16. The CDR3 DNA reads TGTGCCAGCAGTTACGGTCTAGGGCGGGGGGGCCTATCCTACAATGAGCAGTTCTTC. Translated, it gives CASSYGLGRGGLSYNEQFF.

The genes are TRBV11-2 and TRBJ2-1, with D hard to call. Between the trimmed V and J ends, which lost 1 base and 4 bases, there was a span of 17 bases. In germline, CDR1 is SGHAT, CDR2 FQNNGV. The CDR3 contains 17 residues. DNA of the CDR3: TGTGCCAGCAGCTTAGCCCCATCTAGAGCCACATACAATGAGCAGTTCTTC. Translated, it gives CASSLAPSRATYNEQFF.

The chain employs TRBV5-5 and TRBJ2-3; TRBD1 agrees at 8 bases. CDR1 SGHKS and CDR2 YYEKEE come from the germline V gene (reference sequence). V shed 4 bases, J shed 5 bases, and the junction held 12 bases outside the gene matches. This CDR3 is built from 16 residues. CDR3 loop: CASSLFLTGGIDTQYF. The CDR3 nucleotides are TGTGCCAGCAGCCTCTTTCTCACAGGGGGAATAGATACGCAGTATTTT.

The J gene is TRBJ2-2, the V gene TRBV7-2; 9 nucleotides line up with TRBD1. The germline gives CDR1 SGHTA, CDR2 FQGNSA. Trimming removed 4 bases from V and 5 bases from J; junction bases left unmatched: 8. CDR3 size: 16 residues. CDR3 coding DNA: TGTGCCAGCAGCTCTCGGGACAGGGTCCGTACCGGGGAGCTGTTTTTT. Its protein product is CASSSRDRVRTGELFF.

The genes are TRBV25-1 and TRBJ2-7; TRBD1 matches at 7 bases. The CDR3 covers 14 residues. The ends lost 6 bases at V and 1 base at J; junction bases unmatched: 6. Germline-derived CDR1 and CDR2 are MGHDK and SYGVNS. The CDR3 reads CASRNRGTSYEQYF. CDR3 coding DNA: TGTGCCAGCAGAAACAGGGGCACTTCCTACGAGCAGTACTTC.

This chain uses TRBV6-5 with TRBJ2-7; no clear D gene. Germline loops: CDR1 MNHEY, CDR2 SVGAGI. V lost 6 bases, J lost 6 bases, and 9 bases lay in between. The CDR3 consists of 11 residues. The CDR3 DNA reads TGTGCCAGCAGCCAAGCTAGCGAGCAGTACTTC. Its protein is CASSQASEQYF.

This chain links TRBV6-6 with TRBJ1-1, with 11 positions matching TRBD1. With 2 bases clipped from V and 5 bases from J, the junction kept 7 bases outside the gene matches. Germline assignment: CDR1 MNHNY and CDR2 SVGAGI (reference sequence). The CDR3 loop spans 16 amino acids. Written as DNA, the CDR3 is TGTGCCAGCAGTTACGGAGGTCGGGACAGGGGGACTGAAGCTTTCTTT. This codes for CASSYGGRDRGTEAFF.

The chain has TRBV7-2 and TRBJ2-4; tentative D call: TRBD1 (5 bases). Germline CDR1 reads SGHTA; CDR2 reads FQGNSA. V was pared by 2 bases and J by 9 bases, with 14 bases between. There are 14 residues in the CDR3. The CDR3 region has the DNA TGTGCCAGCAGCTTAAATCAGGGAAGGGGCATTCAGTACTTC. Translating gives CASSLNQGRGIQYF.

Sample share makes this clone hyperexpanded. The chain uses TRBV11-2 and TRBJ2-7; tentative D call: TRBD1 (5 bases). CDR3 size: 17 residues. Deletions cut 1 base from V and 2 bases from J, with 18 bases between. The germline CDR1 and CDR2 sequences are SGHAT and FQNNGV. CDR3 nucleotide sequence: TGTGCCAGCAGCTTAGCCCACTTACGTCAGACAGCCTACGAGCAGTACTTC. Protein product: CASSLAHLRQTAYEQYF.

This sequence joins TRBV11-2 and TRBJ2-7, with 10 nucleotides matching TRBD2. The CDR3 is 19 amino acids. Germline-derived CDR1 and CDR2 are SGHAT and FQNNGV. Trimming removed 5 bases from V and 7 bases from J; junction bases left unmatched: 23. CDR3 DNA sequence: TGTGCCAGCAGCCTCTATCCTAGCGGGAGCAATCGAGGTAGCCTTGAGCAGTACTTC. The encoded protein is CASSLYPSGSNRGSLEQYF. The entire variable domain, with the rest obtained from reference TRBV11-2 and TRBJ2-7, is as follows: EAGVAQSPRYKIIEKRQSVAFWCNPISGHATLYWYQQILGQGPKLLIQFQNNGVVDDSQLPKDRFSAERLKGVDSTLKIQPAKLEDSAVYLCASSLYPSGSNRGSLEQYFGPGTRLTVT.

The rearrangement joins TRBV5-4 to TRBJ1-2; D is unclear. The CDR3 runs to 13 residues. V was pared by 4 bases and J by 3 bases, with 10 bases between. The germline CDR1 and CDR2 sequences are SGHNT and YYREEE (reference sequence). The CDR3 DNA reads TGTGCCAGCAGCAAGGACGGAGACTATGGCTACACCTTC. Amino acids: CASSKDGDYGYTF. Together with reference TRBV5-4 and TRBJ1-2, the CDR3 gives the full variable domain: ETGVTQSPTHLIKTRGQQVTLRCSSQSGHNTVSWYQQALGQGPQFIFQYYREEENGRGNFPPRFSGLQFPNYSSELNVNALELDDSALYLCASSKDGDYGYTFGSGTRLTVV.

The chain is built from TRBV5-1 and TRBJ2-3; D might be TRBD1 (6 bases). CDR1 is SGHRS, CDR2 YFSETQ, per germline. There are 15 residues in the CDR3. Trimming stripped 5 bases from V and 0 bases from J, with 13 bases between. The DNA of the CDR3 is TGCGCCAGCAGGGGTACAGGGATGAGCACAGATACGCAGTATTTT. Protein: CASRGTGMSTDTQYF.

V is TRBV15 and J is TRBJ2-3, with 7 bases aligning to TRBD2. The CDR3 consists of 16 residues. Per germline, CDR1 LNHNV and CDR2 YYDKDF (reference sequence). Germline trimming cut 2 bases from V and 0 bases from J; bases unmatched to any gene: 5. CDR3 sequence (DNA): TGTGCCACCAGCAGATCCGGACTAGGGAGCACAGATACGCAGTATTTT. Its protein is CATSRSGLGSTDTQYF.

The V call is TRBV7-9, the J call TRBJ2-3; 10 bases fit TRBD1. The CDR3 sequence is 15 residues long. Germline loops: CDR1 SEHNR, CDR2 FQNEAQ (reference sequence). Trimming removed 10 bases from V and 1 base from J; junction bases left unmatched: 8. This CDR3 reads CATPRDRGGTDTQYF. The CDR3 DNA follows: TGTGCCACCCCGCGGGACAGGGGTGGCACAGATACGCAGTATTTT.

This chain links TRBV4-3 with TRBJ2-5; D may be TRBD1 (6 bases). Germline loops: CDR1 LGHNA, CDR2 YSLEER. The CDR3 has 14 amino acids. Trimming took off 4 bases at V and 7 bases at J, with 16 bases between the two ends. The CDR3 sequence: CASSPDSLRGTQYF. CDR3 DNA: TGCGCCAGCAGCCCGGACAGCCTCCGCGGGACCCAGTACTTC.

V usage is TRBV6-5 and J usage is TRBJ2-7; tentatively, D is TRBD1 (6 bases). The germline CDR1 and CDR2 sequences are MNHEY and SVGAGI. CDR3 length: 13 amino acids. V dropped 6 bases and J dropped 2 bases, with 11 bases sitting between them. The CDR3 loop reads CASSGQTTYEQYF. The DNA of the CDR3 is TGTGCCAGCAGCGGACAGACTACCTACGAGCAGTACTTC.

V gene TRBV5-1 combines with J gene TRBJ1-5; D remains unclear. This CDR3 spans 13 amino acids. CDR1 and CDR2 (germline): SGHRS, YFSETQ. Trimming took 1 base from V and 5 from J, leaving 7 bases between them. As DNA, the CDR3 is TGCGCCAGCAGCTTGAAGGGAGATCAGCCCCAGCATTTT. Its translation: CASSLKGDQPQHF.